The clone carrying this T cell receptor beta chain was recorded a few times. PCR was performed using 60 Vbeta and 13 Jbeta primers. Here immunoSEQ multiplex PCR was the method, and the copy in TCRdb shows in-frame clones only, minus some. This sample carries about 140,000 clones, roughly 80% of them seen once, and the ten largest clones take 2% to 2.5%. The CDR3 totals 13 residues. V shed 4 bases and J 7 bases; nucleotides not matched to a gene: 3. Germline V CDR1 and CDR2: LNHNV, YYDKDF (reference sequence). These data originate in a study of cytomegalovirus exposure and HLA in healthy donors. For the study at large: A data release that came early held 80 million to 95 million unique TCRs from HLA-typed donors.

Sequenced material: PBMCs. The V and J genes are TRBV15 and TRBJ2-1; 8 nucleotides align to TRBD2. The TCR comes from a man aged 30 to 39 in good health and CMV-seronegative. The CDR3 DNA follows: TGTGCCACCAGCATTCGGGAGGGAAATGAGCAGTTCTTC. Translated: CATSIREGNEQFF.